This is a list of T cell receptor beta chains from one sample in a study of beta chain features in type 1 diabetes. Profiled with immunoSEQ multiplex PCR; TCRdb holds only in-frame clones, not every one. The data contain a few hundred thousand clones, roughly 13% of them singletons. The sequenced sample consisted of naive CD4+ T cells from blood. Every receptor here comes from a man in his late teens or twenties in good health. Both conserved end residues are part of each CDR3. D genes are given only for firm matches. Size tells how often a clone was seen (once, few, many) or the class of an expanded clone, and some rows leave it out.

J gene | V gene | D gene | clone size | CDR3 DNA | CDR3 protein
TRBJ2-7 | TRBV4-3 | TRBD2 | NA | TGCGCCAGCAGCCAGGAACTAGCGGGAGGGATTTACGAGCAGTACTTC | CASSQELAGGIYEQYF
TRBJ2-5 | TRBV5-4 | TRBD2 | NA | TGTGCCAGCAGCTTCCTTTCGGGGGGGCGAGAGACCCAGTACTTC | CASSFLSGGRETQYF
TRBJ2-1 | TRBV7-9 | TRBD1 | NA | TGTGCCAGCAGCTACCGGGACAGGTCCTACAATGAGCAGTTCTTC | CASSYRDRSYNEQFF
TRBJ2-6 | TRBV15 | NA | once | TGTGCCACCAGCAGCTACGAGGCTGGGGCCAACGTCCTGACTTTC | CATSSYEAGANVLTF
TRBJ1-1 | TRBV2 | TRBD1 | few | TGTGCCAGCAGTCAGGGGGACACTGAAGCTTTCTTT | CASSQGDTEAFF
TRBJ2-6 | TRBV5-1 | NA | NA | TGCGCCAGCAGCTTGGGGGGGCGCATTATTGGGGCCAACGTCCTGACTTTC | CASSLGGRIIGANVLTF
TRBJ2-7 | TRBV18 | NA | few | TGTGCCAGCTCACCACCTACGGTCTACGAGCAGTACTTC | CASSPPTVYEQYF
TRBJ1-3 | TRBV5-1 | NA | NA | TGCGCCAGCAGCTTGACGCAGGGTGGAAACACCATATATTTT | CASSLTQGGNTIYF
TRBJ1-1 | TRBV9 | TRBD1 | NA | TGTGCCAGCAGCGATCGACAGGGCGCCGGGGACACTGAAGCTTTCTTT | CASSDRQGAGDTEAFF
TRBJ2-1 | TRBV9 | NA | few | TGTGCCAGCAGCGGCCTGGGGGCTGACTACAATGAGCAGTTCTTC | CASSGLGADYNEQFF
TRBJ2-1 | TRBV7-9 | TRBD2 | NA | TGTGCCAGCAGCTTAACTAGCGGGAGACTCTACAATGAGCAGTTCTTC | CASSLTSGRLYNEQFF
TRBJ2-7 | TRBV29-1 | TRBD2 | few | TGCAGCGCGGTCCTGACTAGCGGGAGCTCCTACGAGCAGTACTTC | CSAVLTSGSSYEQYF
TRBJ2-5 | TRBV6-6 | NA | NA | TGTGCCAGCAGTTACGGGCAGGGTTGGGAGACCCAGTACTTC | CASSYGQGWETQYF
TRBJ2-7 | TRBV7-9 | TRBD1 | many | TGTGCCAGCAGCTCCGGGACAGGGCCCGAGCAGTACTTC | CASSSGTGPEQYF
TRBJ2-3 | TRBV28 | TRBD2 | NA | TGTGCCAGCAGTTGGATAGGGAGCGGGAGAGGCGCAGATACGCAGTATTTT | CASSWIGSGRGADTQYF
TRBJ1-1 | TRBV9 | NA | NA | TGTGCCAGTGGCACAGGGAGACCCATGAACACTGAAGCTTTCTTT | CASGTGRPMNTEAFF
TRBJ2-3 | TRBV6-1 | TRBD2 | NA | TGTGCCAGCACCCGGGAGGGAGCAAGGGCAGATACGCAGTATTTT | CASTREGARADTQYF
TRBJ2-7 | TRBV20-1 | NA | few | TGCAGTGCAGGGGGCTACGAGCAGTACTTC | CSAGGYEQYF
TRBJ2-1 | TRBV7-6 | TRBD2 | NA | TGTGCCAGCAGTAAAAGCGGGGGCCCCTACAATGAGCAGTTCTTC | CASSKSGGPYNEQFF
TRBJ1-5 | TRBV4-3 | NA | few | TGCGCCAGCAGCCAAGATCGAGGAGGTCAGCCCCAGCATTTT | CASSQDRGGQPQHF
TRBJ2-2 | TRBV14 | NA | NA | TGTGCCAGCAGCCATCGGCAGGTCAACACCGGGGAGCTGTTTTTT | CASSHRQVNTGELFF